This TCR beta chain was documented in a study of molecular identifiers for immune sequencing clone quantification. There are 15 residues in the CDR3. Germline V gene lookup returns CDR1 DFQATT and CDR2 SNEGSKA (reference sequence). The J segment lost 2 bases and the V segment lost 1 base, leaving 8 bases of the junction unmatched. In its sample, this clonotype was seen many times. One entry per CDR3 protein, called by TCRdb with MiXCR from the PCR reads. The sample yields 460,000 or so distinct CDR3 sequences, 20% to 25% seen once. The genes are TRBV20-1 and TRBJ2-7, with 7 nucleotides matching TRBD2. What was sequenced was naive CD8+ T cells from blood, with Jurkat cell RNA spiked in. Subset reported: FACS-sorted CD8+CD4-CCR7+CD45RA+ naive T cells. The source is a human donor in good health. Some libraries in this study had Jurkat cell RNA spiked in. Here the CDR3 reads CSARGSERDPYEQYF. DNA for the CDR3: TGCAGTGCTAGAGGGAGCGAGCGGGACCCCTACGAGCAGTACTTC.